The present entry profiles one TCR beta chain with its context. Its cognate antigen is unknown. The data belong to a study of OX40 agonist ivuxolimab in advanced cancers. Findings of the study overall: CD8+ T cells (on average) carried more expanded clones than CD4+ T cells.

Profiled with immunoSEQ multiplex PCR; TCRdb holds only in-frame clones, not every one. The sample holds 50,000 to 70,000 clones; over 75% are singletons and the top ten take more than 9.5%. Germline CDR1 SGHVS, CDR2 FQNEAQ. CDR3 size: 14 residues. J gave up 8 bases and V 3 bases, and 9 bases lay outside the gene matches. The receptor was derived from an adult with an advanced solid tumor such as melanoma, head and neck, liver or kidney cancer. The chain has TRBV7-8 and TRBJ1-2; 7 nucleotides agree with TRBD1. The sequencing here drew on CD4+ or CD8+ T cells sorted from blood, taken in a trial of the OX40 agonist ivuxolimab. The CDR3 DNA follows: TGTGCCAGCAGCTTCCGAGAGGGGGCGCGGGGCTACACCTTC. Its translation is CASSFREGARGYTF.